A selection of T cell receptor beta chains follows, all from one sample in a study of Tregs in tolerant kidney transplant recipients. The method was immunoSEQ multiplex PCR; TCRdb's version includes in-frame clones alone and lacks a portion of them. This sample has 110,000 or so clones; almost 90% occur once, and the top ten carry roughly 0.31%. Sample: CD4+ T cells from blood, taken before the transplant. Every receptor here comes from a human donor who received a combined kidney and bone marrow transplant. CDR3s include the opening cysteine and the closing phenylalanine or tryptophan. A D gene is named only where the DNA matches it firmly. Only some rows state a clone size, as once, few, many or a class for expanded clones.

>.|TRBV19|TRBJ2-7|.
TGTGCCAGTAGTATCCAGGGGACCTCCTACGAGCAGTACTTC
CASSIQGTSYEQYF
>.|TRBV28|TRBJ2-7|TRBD2
TGTGCCAGCAGTCTGGGACTAGCAATCGAGCAGTACTTC
CASSLGLAIEQYF
>.|TRBV2|TRBJ2-5|TRBD1
TGTGCCAGCAGTGCCAGACGACAGGGGGCGAGGGAGACCCAGTACTTC
CASSARRQGARETQYF
>.|TRBV29-1|TRBJ1-2|TRBD1
TGCAGCGTTGAACGACAGGGGGCCCCCTATGGCTACACCTTC
CSVERQGAPYGYTF
>.|TRBV23-1|TRBJ1-5|.
TGCGCCAGCAGACTGGGGAGGAATCAGCCCCAGCATTTT
CASRLGRNQPQHF
>.|TRBV7-9|TRBJ1-6|.
TGTGCCAGCAGTCTAACAGGGAAGCATTCACCCCTCCACTTT
CASSLTGKHSPLHF
>.|TRBV27|TRBJ2-7|TRBD1
TGTGCCAGCAGCCCCAGGGACAGCCCCTACGAGCAGTACTTC
CASSPRDSPYEQYF
>.|TRBV27|TRBJ2-7|.
TGTGCCAGCAGTTTAACCGGGACTTCTACCTACGAGCAGTACTTC
CASSLTGTSTYEQYF
>.|TRBV5-1|TRBJ2-7|TRBD1
TGCGCCAGCAGCTTGCAGGGACAGGTGTTAGGGGAGCAGTACTTC
CASSLQGQVLGEQYF
>.|TRBV2|TRBJ2-5|.
TGTGCCAGCAGCCGGACAGAAGAGACCCAGTACTTC
CASSRTEETQYF
>.|TRBV27|TRBJ2-3|TRBD2
TGTGCCAGCAGATGGACTAGTGCGGATACGCAGTATTTT
CASRWTSADTQYF
>.|TRBV13|TRBJ1-1|.
TGTGCCAGCAGCTTCCGGGACACAACCCCTGAAGCTTTCTTT
CASSFRDTTPEAFF
>.|TRBV7-2|TRBJ2-2|TRBD2
TGTGCCAGCAGCTCCGGACTAGGGTCGGGCACCGGGGAGCTGTTTTTT
CASSSGLGSGTGELFF
>.|TRBV30|TRBJ1-5|TRBD1
TGTGCCTGGAGTGCGAACAGGGGTGTTCAGCCCCAGCATTTT
CAWSANRGVQPQHF
>once|TRBV6-5|TRBJ1-1|.
TGTGCCAGCAGACCCCAGGGACAGAACACTGAAGCTTTCTTT
CASRPQGQNTEAFF
>once|TRBV28|TRBJ1-5|TRBD1
TGTGCCAGCAGTGTGACAGGGGGCGGTAGGCCCCAGCATTTT
CASSVTGGGRPQHF
>.|TRBV10-2|TRBJ1-1|.
TGCGCCAGCAGTGAGTCGGGAGCGGGCACTGAAGCTTTCTTT
CASSESGAGTEAFF
>.|TRBV4-1|TRBJ1-2|.
TGCGCCAGCAGCCAACCCAGAGGCACACTGAACTATGGCTACACCTTC
CASSQPRGTLNYGYTF
>once|TRBV7-2|TRBJ2-7|.
TGTGCCAGCAGCTCGAGCGGAGGACCCTCCTACGAGCAGTACTTC
CASSSSGGPSYEQYF
>.|TRBV7-2|TRBJ2-1|TRBD1
TGTGCCAGCAGCTTAGCTCCGGGACAGGGCGCCGGGGAGCAGTTCTTC
CASSLAPGQGAGEQFF
>.|TRBV28|TRBJ2-7|TRBD1
TGTGCCAGCAGTGGACAGGTGGCATCTTGCTTC
CASSGQVASCF
>.|TRBV10-3|TRBJ2-1|TRBD1
TGTGCCAGCGGACAGGGGGAATACAATGAGCAGTTCTTC
CASGQGEYNEQFF
>once|TRBV7-2|TRBJ2-7|TRBD1
TGTGCCAGCAGCTCCGACAGGGGGTACGAGCAGTACTTC
CASSSDRGYEQYF
>few|TRBV5-4|TRBJ2-2|TRBD1
TGTGCCAGCAGCATAGGGACAGGGAGGTCGGACGGGGAGCTGTTTTTT
CASSIGTGRSDGELFF
>.|TRBV7-2|TRBJ2-5|TRBD2
TGTGCCAGCAGCTTTTCGGCGGGAGGGCAAGAGACCCAGTACTTC
CASSFSAGGQETQYF
>.|TRBV6-1|TRBJ2-3|.
TGTGCCCCCCCGGATACGCAGTATTTT
CAPPDTQYF
>.|TRBV28|TRBJ1-1|.
TGTGCCAGCAGTCACCTCGATCCTAACCCGCGGAACACTGAAGCTTTCTTT
CASSHLDPNPRNTEAFF
>.|TRBV5-1|TRBJ2-7|.
TGCGCCAGCAGCCAAACAAACGAGCAGTACTTC
CASSQTNEQYF
>.|TRBV7-6|TRBJ1-4|.
TGTGCCAGCACCCGGGGGGCAGGCCCAACTAATGAAAAACTGTTTTTT
CASTRGAGPTNEKLFF
>.|TRBV6-6|TRBJ2-5|TRBD2
TGTGCCAGCAGTTACGGGGGGGAGGGGACCCAGTACTTC
CASSYGGEGTQYF
>.|TRBV19|TRBJ2-1|TRBD2
TGTGCCAGTTCAACGACTAGCGGACCCTACAATGAGCAGTTCTTC
CASSTTSGPYNEQFF
>.|TRBV2|TRBJ2-7|TRBD1
TGTGCCAGCACTCCGGGACAGGGGGCGCGAGAGCAGTACTTC
CASTPGQGAREQYF
>.|TRBV18|TRBJ2-7|TRBD1
TGTGCCAGCTCACCGTCCGGGACAGGTCACTACGAGCAGTACTTC
CASSPSGTGHYEQYF
>.|TRBV7-2|TRBJ2-1|.
TGTGCCAGCAGCTTAGAGGTGGGGCCCTACAATGAGCAGTTCTTC
CASSLEVGPYNEQFF
>.|TRBV7-2|TRBJ2-1|.
TGTGCCAGCAGCTTAGGGCTCGTCTTCCATGAGCAGTTCTTC
CASSLGLVFHEQFF
>.|TRBV5-1|TRBJ1-2|TRBD1
TGCGCCAGCAGCTTGGATGGACAGGGAAACAACTATGGCTACACCTTC
CASSLDGQGNNYGYTF
>.|TRBV11-2|TRBJ2-1|TRBD1
TGTGCCAGCAGCTCCCAGACAGGGCCCTCCTACAATGAGCAGTTCTTC
CASSSQTGPSYNEQFF
>.|TRBV19|TRBJ1-5|.
TGTGCCAGTAGCCTACAGGGCCGCCAAAATCAGCCCCAGCATTTT
CASSLQGRQNQPQHF
>.|TRBV11-3|TRBJ2-4|.
TGTGCCAGCAGCTTATCCGGCCTCAGGGGAAACATTCAGTACTTC
CASSLSGLRGNIQYF
>.|TRBV29-1|TRBJ2-5|TRBD2
TGCAGCGTTGAAAGGGGACTAGCGGGTCCGAGGGAGACCCAGTACTTC
CSVERGLAGPRETQYF
>.|TRBV25-1|TRBJ2-2|.
TGTGCCAGCAGTCTTACAGGGTGGACCGGGGAGCTGTTTTTT
CASSLTGWTGELFF
>.|TRBV6-6|TRBJ2-2|.
TGTGCCAGCAGTTACTCGATCGCGTATACCACCGGGGAGCTGTTTTTT
CASSYSIAYTTGELFF
>.|TRBV6-6|TRBJ1-1|TRBD1
TGTGCCAGCACCTTGGGGACAGGGACCTTTGAAGCTTTCTTT
CASTLGTGTFEAFF
>.|TRBV2|TRBJ1-2|.
TGTGCCAGCAGTGAAGCTACAGCTGGTGGCTACACCTTC
CASSEATAGGYTF
>.|TRBV5-1|TRBJ2-6|.
TGCGCCAGCAGCCCCGGGGGCTCTGGGGCCAACGTCCTGACTTTC
CASSPGGSGANVLTF